The next 13 T cell receptor delta chains were all read from a single sample in a study of human gamma delta and Vdelta1 T cells. Their antigens remain unidentified. TCRdb called clones anew from the PCR reads with CATT. The repertoire holds over 10,000 delta-chain clones, with about half as singletons. Sequenced material: Vdelta1 gamma-delta T cells from blood grown in culture (DOT cells). All receptors derive from a human donor in good health.

The chain couples TRDV1 to TRDJ1, with 7 nucleotides matching TRDD3. This CDR3 is built from 18 residues. Trimming at V came to 0 bases and at J to 0 bases, leaving 10 bases not matched to a gene. Germline CDR1 is TSWWSYY and CDR2 is QGS. CDR3 protein: CALGELDPLGVNTDKLIF. CDR3 DNA sequence: TGTGCTCTTGGGGAACTGGACCCGCTGGGGGTAAACACCGATAAACTCATCTTT.

This clone was seen just once. A much larger clone differs by one base, so this may be a read error. The V and J genes are TRAV29/DV5 and TRDJ1, with TRDD2 as a possible D gene (5 bases). The CDR3 runs 20 residues. CDR1 NSMFDY and CDR2 ISSIKDK come from the germline V gene. V lost 5 bases, J lost 6 bases, and 38 bases lay in between. The CDR3: CAAPLDVLPIELYYTNKLIF. CDR3 coding DNA: TGTGCAGCCCCTCTAGATGTTCTTCCCATCGAGTTGTACTATACCAATAAACTCATCTTT. Drawing the rest from reference TRAV29/DV5 and TRDJ1, the complete variable domain is DQQVKQNSPSLSVQEGRISILNCDYTNSMFDYFLWYKKYPAEGPTFLISISSIKDKNEDGRFTVFLNKSAKHLSLHIVPSQPGDSAVYFCAAPLDVLPIELYYTNKLIFGKGTRVTVEP.

This clone was counted only a few times. This chain links TRDV1 with TRDJ1; 7 bases match TRDD3. Trimming cost V 1 base and J 0 bases; bases outside gene matches: 8. The germline gives CDR1 TSWWSYY, CDR2 QGS. CDR3 size: 17 residues. CDR3 sequence (DNA): TGTGCTCTTGGGGAACGCTATGGGGGAGCGTACACCGATAAACTCATCTTT. Translated: CALGERYGGAYTDKLIF.

Only a few counts were recorded for this clone. This chain links TRDV1 with TRDJ1, with TRDD3 matching over 8 bases. CDR3 length: 23 residues. The ends lost 3 bases at V and 0 bases at J; junction bases unmatched: 27. The germline CDR1 and CDR2 sequences are TSWWSYY and QGS. CDR3 sequence reads: CALGELLNTGGSSRWPYTDKLIF. As DNA, the CDR3 is TGTGCTCTTGGGGAGCTTTTAAACACTGGGGGCTCATCACGGTGGCCTTACACCGATAAACTCATCTTT.

The genes are TRDV1 and TRDJ1, with 7 nucleotides matching TRDD3. This CDR3 spans 30 amino acids. Germline V lookup: CDR1 TSWWSYY, CDR2 QGS. V lost 2 bases to trimming and J lost 0 bases; unmatched junction nucleotides: 48. The CDR3 nucleotides read TGTGCTCTTGGGGAAGGCGGTGGGCCCGACGAAGGCTGGGGGGCAGGTGGGCCCAAGGCCCCACCACAGTACACCGATAAACTCATCTTT. Protein: CALGEGGGPDEGWGAGGPKAPPQYTDKLIF.

The rearrangement joins TRDV1 to TRDJ1; 9 nucleotides match TRDD3. J gave up 1 base and V 4 bases, and 4 bases lay outside the gene matches. The CDR3 sequence is 15 residues long. Germline loops: CDR1 TSWWSYY, CDR2 QGS. The CDR3 sequence is CALGAMGDSTDKLIF. In DNA, the CDR3 is TGTGCTCTTGGGGCTATGGGGGATAGCACCGATAAACTCATCTTT.

The chain has TRDV1 and TRDJ1, with D tentatively TRDD3 (6 bases). The germline gives CDR1 TSWWSYY, CDR2 QGS. V was cut by 5 bases and J by 0 bases, with 19 bases left in between. This CDR3 comprises 17 residues. CDR3 protein: CALGSTLWGSNTDKLIF. DNA for the CDR3: TGTGCTCTTGGGTCAACCTTGTGGGGATCCAACACCGATAAACTCATCTTT.

This clone was detected only a few times. The chain carries TRDV1 and TRDJ1; D unresolved. The CDR3 is 17 residues long. Germline V CDR1 and CDR2: TSWWSYY, QGS. V gave up 4 bases and J gave up 0 bases, with 18 bases separating them. The CDR3 DNA reads TGTGCTCTTGGGGGCGCGATGTCTAGGGCGTACACCGATAAACTCATCTTT. Residues: CALGGAMSRAYTDKLIF.

This clone was observed a few times. The rearrangement links TRDV1 to TRDJ1, with D unclear. The CDR3 runs 18 residues. The germline gives CDR1 TSWWSYY, CDR2 QGS. V was trimmed by 7 bases and J by 0 bases, leaving 24 bases between them. DNA of the CDR3: TGTGCTCTTGACCGCGGGCGTCGTGAGGGGTCGTACACCGATAAACTCATCTTT. Its translation: CALDRGRREGSYTDKLIF.

This chain links TRDV1 with TRDJ1; D not certain. Germline values: CDR1 TSWWSYY, CDR2 QGS. Trimming left V 4 bases short and J 0 bases short, with 18 bases between. The CDR3 runs to 17 residues. The CDR3 coding sequence is TGTGCTCTTGGGGGGAAGAGTGGGTTTTACGACACCGATAAACTCATCTTT. Its protein is CALGGKSGFYDTDKLIF.

V is TRDV1 and J is TRDJ1; tentatively, D is TRDD2 (6 bases). This CDR3 spans 18 amino acids. V lost 2 bases, J lost 3 bases, and 22 bases lay in between. Per the germline V gene, CDR1 is TSWWSYY and CDR2 is QGS. This chain's CDR3 is CALGEWSYVRYLSDKLIF. CDR3 nucleotide sequence: TGTGCTCTTGGGGAATGGTCCTACGTGCGATACCTATCCGATAAACTCATCTTT.

Details on this clone: Germline and junction disagree at one end, which may indicate a read error. The chain employs TRDV1 and TRDJ1, with TRDD3 matching over 11 bases. The CDR3 runs 16 residues. Germline V lookup: CDR1 TSWWSYY, CDR2 QGS. The CDR3 loop is CALGERRAILGDKLIF. The CDR3 coding sequence is TGTGCTCTTGGGGAAAGACGCGCCATACTGGGGGATAAGCTCATCTTT.

The rearrangement joins TRDV1 to TRDJ1; D might be TRDD3 (5 bases). This CDR3 region has 13 residues. Trimming pared 9 bases from V and 2 bases from J, leaving 13 bases between. Germline CDR1 reads TSWWSYY; CDR2 reads QGS. The CDR3 loop is CALTGSETDKLIF. The CDR3 DNA is TGTGCTCTCACGGGGAGTGAAACCGATAAACTCATCTTT.